What follows are 10 T cell receptor beta chains derived from one specimen sequenced in a study of OX40 agonist ivuxolimab in advanced cancers. This table comes from immunoSEQ multiplex PCR, and its TCRdb copy is limited to in-frame clones, with some not included. The table records about 47,000 clones, 88% of them present only once. Source: CD4+ or CD8+ T cells sorted from blood, taken in a trial of the OX40 agonist ivuxolimab. The receptors come from an adult with an advanced solid tumor such as melanoma, head and neck, liver or kidney cancer.

CDR3: CAISAQGAYTDTQYF. The CDR3 bases are TGTGCCATCAGTGCCCAAGGCGCCTACACAGATACGCAGTATTTT. V usage is TRBV10-3 and J usage is TRBJ2-3; D unclear. Germline V gene lookup returns CDR1 ENHRY and CDR2 SYGVKD. The V end lost 4 bases, the J end lost 2 bases, and 13 bases lay between the germline ends. This CDR3 region has 15 residues.

This chain links TRBV7-9 with TRBJ1-4, with a weak D call TRBD1 (6 bases). V shed 11 bases and J shed 2 bases, with 12 bases lying between them. CDR3 length: 13 residues. The V gene's germline CDR1 is SEHNR and CDR2 FQNEAQ (reference sequence). The CDR3 protein is CAAQGGTNEKLFF. The CDR3 coding sequence is TGTGCCGCACAGGGCGGCACTAATGAAAAACTGTTTTTT.

The genes are TRBV6-5 and TRBJ1-2; TRBD1 aligns across 7 bases. V was clipped by 8 bases and J by 4 bases; unmatched bases: 7. The CDR3 contains 13 residues. Germline-derived CDR1 and CDR2 are MNHEY and SVGAGI. In DNA form, the CDR3 reads TGTGCCAGCCGGACAGGAAAGGCCTATGGCTACACCTTC. Amino acids: CASRTGKAYGYTF.

The V call is TRBV20-1, the J call TRBJ1-1, with a tentative D call TRBD1 (5 bases). Germline CDR1 reads DFQATT; CDR2 reads SNEGSKA (reference sequence). V shed 3 bases and J shed 5 bases, with 7 bases lying between them. The CDR3 sequence is 11 residues long. CDR3 region: CSASGGTEAFF. In DNA, the CDR3 is TGCAGTGCTAGTGGGGGTACTGAAGCTTTCTTT.

J is TRBJ2-3 and V is TRBV19; 7 bases agree with TRBD1. V trimming: 9 bases; J trimming: 1 base; junction bases outside the gene matches: 10. CDR1 and CDR2 from the germline V gene are LNHDA and SQIVND (reference sequence). The CDR3 consists of 15 residues. The DNA for the CDR3 is TGTGCCAGCCGGGACAGCAGACACCGCACAGATACGCAGTATTTT. Translated, it gives CASRDSRHRTDTQYF.

The chain links TRBV6-5 to TRBJ1-5; TRBD1 aligns across 7 bases. The germline V gene encodes CDR1 MNHEY and CDR2 SVGAGI. The CDR3 runs 13 residues. The trim removed 5 bases at V and 6 bases at J, leaving 4 bases unmatched. The CDR3 DNA is TGTGCCAGCAGTACAGGGGATTTTCAGCCCCAGCATTTT. This encodes CASSTGDFQPQHF.

CDR3 sequence (DNA): TGTGCCGATTTGAACACTGAAGCTTTCTTT. Residues: CADLNTEAFF. V usage is TRBV19 and J usage is TRBJ1-1; no definite D call. This CDR3 is 10 amino acids long. V shed 11 bases and J shed 0 bases, with 4 bases lying between them. Germline CDR1 and CDR2: LNHDA and SQIVND (reference sequence).

The chain is built from TRBV5-1 and TRBJ2-1, with TRBD2 identical over 10 bases. The CDR3 loop spans 15 amino acids. Trimming took 4 bases from V and 5 from J; bases not matched to a gene: 6. CDR1 and CDR2 (germline): SGHRS, YFSETQ. The CDR3 sequence: CASSEGLAPHNEQFF. The CDR3 coding sequence is TGCGCCAGCAGCGAGGGACTAGCGCCTCACAATGAGCAGTTCTTC.

Points on this clone: Other DNA sequences within the sample encode an identical CDR3. This chain connects TRBV9 to TRBJ1-1; TRBD1 is a possible D gene (5 bases). The CDR3 is 15 amino acids. CDR1 and CDR2 (germline): SGDLS, YYNGEE. V was shortened by 0 bases and J by 4 bases, with 13 bases between the two germline ends. This CDR3 is CASSVVEGLGTEAFF. The CDR3 DNA is TGTGCCAGCAGCGTAGTTGAGGGACTCGGCACTGAAGCTTTCTTT.

The CDR3 DNA is TGTGCCACCAGCAGAGGAAGGGACACCTATGGCTACACCTTC. Protein sequence: CATSRGRDTYGYTF. This sequence joins TRBV15 and TRBJ1-2; D might be TRBD1 (6 bases). CDR3 size: 14 residues. CDR1 LNHNV and CDR2 YYDKDF come from the germline V gene (reference sequence). V was pared by 1 base and J by 4 bases, with 10 bases between.